A selection of T cell receptor beta chains follows, all from one sample in a study of blood T cell repertoires in COVID-19. The method was immunoSEQ multiplex PCR; TCRdb's version includes in-frame clones alone and lacks a portion of them. The sample has approximately 87,000 clones, approximately 81% seen once. Material for sequencing was peripheral blood. The receptors were gathered from a woman of 80 years or more with acute or convalescent COVID-19. CDR3s include the opening cysteine and the closing phenylalanine or tryptophan. Fields, in order: J gene, CDR3 length, clone size, V gene, D gene, CDR3 protein, CDR3 DNA. D genes are given only for firm matches. Clone size, where shown, is once, few, many, or a class for clones that have expanded.

J gene: TRBJ1-5; CDR3 length: 13; clone size: -; V gene: TRBV19; D gene: -; CDR3 protein: CASSIGRFQPQHF; CDR3 DNA: TGTGCCAGTAGTATAGGCAGGTTTCAGCCCCAGCATTTT
J gene: TRBJ2-7; CDR3 length: 15; clone size: -; V gene: TRBV7-9; D gene: -; CDR3 protein: CASSLVSGVIYEQYF; CDR3 DNA: TGTGCCAGCAGCTTAGTCTCCGGGGTAATCTACGAGCAGTACTTC
J gene: TRBJ1-1; CDR3 length: 16; clone size: -; V gene: TRBV7-9; D gene: -; CDR3 protein: CASSPRIGQMNTEAFF; CDR3 DNA: TGTGCCAGCAGCCCGAGGATAGGACAGATGAACACTGAAGCTTTCTTT
J gene: TRBJ2-7; CDR3 length: 16; clone size: once; V gene: TRBV28; D gene: -; CDR3 protein: CASIQGGAGIPYEQYF; CDR3 DNA: TGTGCCAGCATCCAAGGAGGGGCCGGGATTCCCTACGAGCAGTACTTC
J gene: TRBJ2-1; CDR3 length: 15; clone size: -; V gene: TRBV10-1; D gene: TRBD1; CDR3 protein: CASSESGTAHNEQFF; CDR3 DNA: TGCGCCAGCAGTGAGTCCGGGACAGCACACAATGAGCAGTTCTTC
J gene: TRBJ2-1; CDR3 length: 18; clone size: -; V gene: TRBV9; D gene: TRBD1; CDR3 protein: CASSVFGDRGTPGNEQFF; CDR3 DNA: TGTGCCAGCAGCGTCTTTGGGGACAGGGGGACCCCAGGGAATGAGCAGTTCTTC
J gene: TRBJ1-2; CDR3 length: 15; clone size: once; V gene: TRBV9; D gene: TRBD1; CDR3 protein: CASSGDRGSYYGYTF; CDR3 DNA: TGTGCCAGCAGCGGGGACAGAGGCTCCTACTATGGCTACACCTTC
J gene: TRBJ2-7; CDR3 length: 14; clone size: -; V gene: TRBV28; D gene: TRBD1; CDR3 protein: CASSQTGTSYEQYF; CDR3 DNA: TGTGCCAGCAGTCAGACAGGGACCTCCTACGAGCAGTACTTC
J gene: TRBJ1-1; CDR3 length: 14; clone size: -; V gene: TRBV11-2; D gene: TRBD1; CDR3 protein: CASSPRRQGNEAFF; CDR3 DNA: TGTGCCAGCAGCCCAAGGAGACAGGGTAATGAAGCTTTCTTT
J gene: TRBJ1-5; CDR3 length: 13; clone size: -; V gene: TRBV7-9; D gene: -; CDR3 protein: CASSPGPSQPQHF; CDR3 DNA: TGTGCCAGCAGCCCAGGACCTAGCCAGCCCCAGCATTTT
J gene: TRBJ2-2; CDR3 length: 15; clone size: -; V gene: TRBV9; D gene: TRBD2; CDR3 protein: CASRGSGGNTGELFF; CDR3 DNA: TGTGCCAGCAGAGGTAGCGGGGGCAACACCGGGGAGCTGTTTTTT
J gene: TRBJ2-2; CDR3 length: 14; clone size: -; V gene: TRBV10-2; D gene: TRBD2; CDR3 protein: CASGLALNTGELFF; CDR3 DNA: TGCGCCAGCGGACTAGCGCTAAACACCGGGGAGCTGTTTTTT
J gene: TRBJ1-1; CDR3 length: 13; clone size: -; V gene: TRBV7-2; D gene: TRBD1; CDR3 protein: CASRVRGRTEAFF; CDR3 DNA: TGTGCCAGCAGGGTAAGGGGGCGTACTGAAGCTTTCTTT
J gene: TRBJ1-1; CDR3 length: 15; clone size: -; V gene: TRBV5-4; D gene: -; CDR3 protein: CASSPGQVMNTEAFF; CDR3 DNA: TGTGCCAGCAGCCCGGGACAAGTCATGAACACTGAAGCTTTCTTT
J gene: TRBJ2-1; CDR3 length: 13; clone size: -; V gene: TRBV9; D gene: -; CDR3 protein: CASGVSTYNEQFF; CDR3 DNA: TGTGCCTCGGGAGTATCGACTTACAATGAGCAGTTCTTC
J gene: TRBJ1-3; CDR3 length: 14; clone size: -; V gene: TRBV7-3; D gene: -; CDR3 protein: CASSLGAPGNTIYF; CDR3 DNA: TGTGCCAGCAGCTTAGGGGCTCCGGGAAACACCATATATTTT
J gene: TRBJ1-2; CDR3 length: 11; clone size: -; V gene: TRBV29-1; D gene: TRBD1; CDR3 protein: CSGGQGRGYTF; CDR3 DNA: TGCAGCGGGGGACAGGGAAGAGGCTACACCTTC
J gene: TRBJ2-7; CDR3 length: 17; clone size: -; V gene: TRBV14; D gene: TRBD1; CDR3 protein: CASSQRLGTALLYEQYF; CDR3 DNA: TGTGCCAGCAGCCAGAGACTCGGGACAGCCCTTCTCTACGAGCAGTACTTC
J gene: TRBJ2-7; CDR3 length: 13; clone size: -; V gene: TRBV2; D gene: TRBD1; CDR3 protein: CASSEARRGQGPF; CDR3 DNA: TGTGCCAGCAGTGAAGCGAGGAGGGGACAGGGCCCCTTC
J gene: TRBJ1-4; CDR3 length: 16; clone size: once; V gene: TRBV14; D gene: TRBD1; CDR3 protein: CASSQYRDSGFLKLFF; CDR3 DNA: TGTGCCAGCAGCCAGTACCGGGACAGCGGCTTCTTAAAACTGTTTTTT
J gene: TRBJ2-3; CDR3 length: 15; clone size: -; V gene: TRBV11-2; D gene: TRBD2; CDR3 protein: CASSFSGGYTDTQYF; CDR3 DNA: TGTGCCAGCAGCTTTAGCGGGGGGTACACAGATACGCAGTATTTT
J gene: TRBJ1-1; CDR3 length: 13; clone size: -; V gene: TRBV6-6; D gene: -; CDR3 protein: CASTRVESWQAFF; CDR3 DNA: TGTGCCAGCACTCGGGTTGAATCTTGGCAAGCTTTCTTT
J gene: TRBJ2-2; CDR3 length: 13; clone size: -; V gene: TRBV12-3/TRBV12-4; D gene: -; CDR3 protein: CASSPGSTGELFF; CDR3 DNA: TGTGCCAGCAGTCCCGGGAGCACCGGGGAGCTGTTTTTT
J gene: TRBJ1-6; CDR3 length: 16; clone size: -; V gene: TRBV3-1/TRBV3-2; D gene: -; CDR3 protein: CASSQVLGQNNSPLHF; CDR3 DNA: TGTGCCAGCAGCCAAGTACTAGGACAGAATAATTCACCCCTCCACTTT